A selection of T cell receptor beta chains follows, all from one sample in a study of cytomegalovirus exposure and HLA in healthy donors. The repertoire was sequenced with immunoSEQ multiplex PCR; TCRdb's copy has only in-frame clones and lacks some. Here the sample spans around 150,000 clones, approximately 87% being singletons. Material for sequencing was PBMCs. Receptors originate from a woman in her 30s in good health and CMV-seronegative. Both conserved end residues are part of each CDR3.

cdr3_length v_call cdr3_aa
16 TRBV7-8 CASSLGRGGGADTQYF
14 TRBV9 CASSVGRDSYEQYF
13 TRBV5-1 CASSLEADQPQHF
13 TRBV5-4 CASRTDIGYGYTF
15 TRBV30 CAWQTTSGRVGTQYF
16 TRBV6-1 CASSELWDRLNTEAFF
11 TRBV28 CASSFGYEQYF
15 TRBV11-2 CASSRDRVRNYGYTF
16 TRBV7-8 CASSLESWVLGYGYTF
13 TRBV6-5 CASSYAGNYGYTF
14 TRBV9 CASSAGGASYGYTF
19 TRBV7-2 CASSFRATSGALRYNEQFF
18 TRBV7-6 CASSLRPEGARSYNEQFF
16 TRBV4-1 CASSQESNRVSQPQHF
15 TRBV7-9 CAGRRQGGMNTEAFF
19 TRBV28 CASSLLRGLAGGVVNEQFF
15 TRBV6-5 CASSSLLDRVEKLFF
12 TRBV4-2 CASSGSYNEQFF
14 TRBV15 CATSRGQGDYGYTF
14 TRBV30 CAGGLAGGYDTQYF
15 TRBV10-3 CAISESPSGQETQYF
12 TRBV4-2 CASSREVDTQYF
15 TRBV5-8 CARKKLQGPNYGYTF
17 TRBV27 CASRPSAGGGQTETQYF
14 TRBV7-2 CASSSYRGSETQYF
14 TRBV23-1 CASSPGPRIHEQYF
14 TRBV9 CASSPRTVTGELFF
15 TRBV28 CASSLFRDRDEKLFF
17 TRBV9 CASSVADSTHSGNTIYF
13 TRBV5-4 CASSFRSTDTQYF
15 TRBV7-9 CASSLPGTGSYEQYF
13 TRBV6-4 CASSAGAENEQFF
15 TRBV4-1 CASSQVWTGQETQYF
15 TRBV6-5 CASSYSGGPNYGYTF
17 TRBV5-1 CASSSRGGGGRYNEQFF